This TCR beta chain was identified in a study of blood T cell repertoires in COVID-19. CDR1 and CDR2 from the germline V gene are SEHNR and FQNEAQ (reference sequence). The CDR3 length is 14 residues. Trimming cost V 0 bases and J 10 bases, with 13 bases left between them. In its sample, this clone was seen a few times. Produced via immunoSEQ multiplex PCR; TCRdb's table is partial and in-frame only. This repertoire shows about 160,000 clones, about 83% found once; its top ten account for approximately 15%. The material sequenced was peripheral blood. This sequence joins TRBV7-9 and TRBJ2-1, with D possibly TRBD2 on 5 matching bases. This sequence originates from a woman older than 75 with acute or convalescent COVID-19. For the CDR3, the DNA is TGTGCCAGCAGCTTAGCGGCGGGTTTTGGGGAGCAGTTCTTC. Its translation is CASSLAAGFGEQFF.